The clone carrying this TCR beta chain was counted a few times. The antigen is undetermined. With template switching, a universal primer site was added, and the cDNA carried unique molecular identifiers. TCRdb recomputed calls from the 5' RACE reads with MiXCR, one row per CDR3 protein. The table has approximately 280,000 distinct CDR3 sequences, 8% to 9% seen once. These data are taken from a study of identical twins. This CDR3 has 17 amino acids. Germline CDR1 LGHNA, CDR2 YNFKEQ. With 4 bases clipped from V and 5 bases from J, the junction kept 12 bases outside the gene matches. Study-level results: Insertions were reduced in abundant cord blood beta clonotypes but not in memory repertoires.

These data were also reused for a study on yellow fever vaccine responses in identical twins.

The rearrangement joins TRBV4-2 to TRBJ2-5; 11 bases are shared with TRBD2. The receptor comes from a woman aged 18-29 years in good health. What was sequenced was memory (CD45RO+) T cells sorted from blood. The CDR3 reads CASSPEGPSGGMETQYF. CDR3 nucleotides: TGTGCCAGCAGCCCAGAGGGCCCTAGCGGGGGGATGGAGACCCAGTACTTC.